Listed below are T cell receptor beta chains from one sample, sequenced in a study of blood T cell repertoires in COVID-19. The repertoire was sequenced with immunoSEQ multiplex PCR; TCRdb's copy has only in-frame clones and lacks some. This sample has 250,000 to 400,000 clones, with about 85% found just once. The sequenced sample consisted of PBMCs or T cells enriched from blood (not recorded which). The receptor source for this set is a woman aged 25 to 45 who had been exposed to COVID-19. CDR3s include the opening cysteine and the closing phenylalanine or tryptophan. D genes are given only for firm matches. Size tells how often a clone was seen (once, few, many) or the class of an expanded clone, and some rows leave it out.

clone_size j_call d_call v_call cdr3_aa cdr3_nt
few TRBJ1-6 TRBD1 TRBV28 CAITDRVNSPLHF TGTGCCATTACAGACAGGGTGAATTCACCCCTCCACTTT
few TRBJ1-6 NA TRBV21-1 CASSKVKPGTGDHGRESPLHF TGTGCCAGCAGCAAAGTGAAACCCGGGACAGGGGACCACGGCAGAGAATCACCCCTCCACTTT
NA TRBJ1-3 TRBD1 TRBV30 CATRTGFLSGNTIYF TGTGCCACCAGGACAGGGTTTTTATCTGGAAACACCATATATTTT
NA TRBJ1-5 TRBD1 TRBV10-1 CASPLGLGQGRFMRNQPQHF TGCGCCAGCCCGTTGGGATTGGGACAGGGTAGATTCATGCGCAATCAGCCCCAGCATTTT
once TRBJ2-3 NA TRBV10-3 CAISDGPGADTQYF TGTGCCATCAGTGACGGTCCCGGGGCAGATACGCAGTATTTT
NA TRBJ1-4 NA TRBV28 CASLQGTTNEKLFF TGTGCCAGCCTCCAGGGGACGACTAATGAAAAACTGTTTTTT
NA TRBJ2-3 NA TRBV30 CAWSSQQGGITDTQYF TGTGCCTGGAGTTCCCAACAGGGGGGGATCACAGATACGCAGTATTTT
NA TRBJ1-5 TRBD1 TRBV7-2 CASSLLGQGMSNQPQHF TGTGCCAGCAGCTTATTGGGACAGGGTATGAGCAATCAGCCCCAGCATTTT
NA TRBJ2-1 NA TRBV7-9 CASSDTASAEQFF TGTGCCAGCAGCGATACCGCTAGCGCTGAGCAGTTCTTC
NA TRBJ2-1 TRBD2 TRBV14 CASSQNSGSSYNEQFF TGTGCCAGCAGCCAAAATAGCGGGAGCTCCTACAATGAGCAGTTCTTC
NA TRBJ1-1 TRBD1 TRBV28 CASSMTGTGGARTEAFF TGTGCCAGCAGTATGACCGGGACAGGGGGCGCGAGAACTGAAGCTTTCTTT
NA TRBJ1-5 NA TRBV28 CASSGTLGQPQHF TGTGCCAGCAGTGGGACTTTAGGTCAGCCCCAGCATTTT
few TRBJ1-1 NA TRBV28 CASSLWEGTEGNTEAFF TGTGCCAGCAGTTTATGGGAGGGTACAGAGGGAAACACTGAAGCTTTCTTT
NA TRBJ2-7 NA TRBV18 CASSPRGQKNNYEQYF TGTGCCAGCTCACCACGCGGCCAGAAAAATAACTACGAGCAGTACTTC
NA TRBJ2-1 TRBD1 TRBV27 CASSSIRTGVVSASKQFF TGTGCCAGCAGTTCGATCCGGACAGGGGTCGTATCGGCATCGAAGCAGTTCTTC
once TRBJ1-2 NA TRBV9 CASTGYGYTF TGTGCCAGCACAGGCTATGGCTACACCTTC
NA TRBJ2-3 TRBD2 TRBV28 CASSSGGAGWADTQYF TGTGCCAGCAGTAGCGGGGGGGCCGGTTGGGCAGATACGCAGTATTTT
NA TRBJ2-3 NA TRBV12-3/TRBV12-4 CASNINTPDTQYF TGTGCCAGCAATATAAACACCCCAGATACGCAGTATTTT
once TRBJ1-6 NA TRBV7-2 CASSSPRASPLHF TGTGCCAGCAGCTCCCCCAGGGCTTCACCCCTCCACTTT
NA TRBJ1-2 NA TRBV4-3 CASSQDNAGSRGYTF TGCGCCAGCAGCCAAGATAATGCAGGGTCTAGGGGCTACACCTTC
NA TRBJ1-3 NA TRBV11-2 CASSLETGSGNTIYF TGTGCCAGCAGCTTAGAAACAGGCTCTGGAAACACCATATATTTT
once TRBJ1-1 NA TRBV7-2 CASSQIMSNTEAFF TGTGCCAGCAGCCAGATAATGTCGAACACTGAAGCTTTCTTT
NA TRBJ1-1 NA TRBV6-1 CASSEVGGIPEAFF TGTGCCAGCAGTGAAGTTGGGGGCATCCCTGAAGCTTTCTTT
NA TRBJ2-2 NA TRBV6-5 CASTPVTGELFF TGTGCCAGCACCCCTGTGACCGGGGAGCTGTTTTTT
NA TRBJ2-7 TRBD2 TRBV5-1 CASSSGTSGRLSYEQYF TGCGCCAGCAGCTCCGGGACTAGCGGGAGACTATCCTACGAGCAGTACTTC
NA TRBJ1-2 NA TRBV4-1 CASSGGQGREFYGYTF TGCGCCAGCAGCGGCGGGCAAGGGCGCGAATTCTATGGCTACACCTTC
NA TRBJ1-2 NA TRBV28 CASSFGQGSYGYTF TGTGCCAGCAGTTTCGGTCAGGGAAGCTATGGCTACACCTTC
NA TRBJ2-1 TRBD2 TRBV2 CASSALAGGLNEQFF TGTGCCAGCAGTGCACTAGCGGGAGGGCTAAATGAGCAGTTCTTC
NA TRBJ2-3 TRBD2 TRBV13 CASTGGGDGQDTQYF TGTGCCAGCACGGGAGGCGGGGATGGGCAAGATACGCAGTATTTT
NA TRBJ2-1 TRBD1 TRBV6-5 CASSFRQGADEQFF TGTGCCAGCAGTTTCCGACAGGGGGCGGATGAGCAGTTCTTC
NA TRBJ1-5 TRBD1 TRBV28 CASSEDRGGNQPQHF TGTGCCAGCAGTGAAGACAGGGGAGGCAATCAGCCCCAGCATTTT
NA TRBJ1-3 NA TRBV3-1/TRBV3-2 CASSQEVGSSGNTIYF TGTGCCAGCAGCCAAGAAGTCGGGTCATCTGGAAACACCATATATTTT
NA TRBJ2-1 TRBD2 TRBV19 CASRLAEYNEQFF TGTGCCAGCAGACTAGCGGAGTACAATGAGCAGTTCTTC
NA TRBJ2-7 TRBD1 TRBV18 CASSGTGGTEQYF TGTGCCAGCTCAGGGACAGGGGGCACCGAGCAGTACTTC
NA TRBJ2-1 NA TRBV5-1 CASTVGQGSYNEQFF TGCGCCAGCACCGTCGGGCAGGGGTCCTACAATGAGCAGTTCTTC
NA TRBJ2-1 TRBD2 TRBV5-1 CASRQNSGGSYNEQFF TGCGCCAGCAGACAGAATTCGGGGGGCTCCTACAATGAGCAGTTCTTC